The rows below give T cell receptor beta chains drawn from one sample of a study of regulatory T cells in long-lasting Graves disease. TCRdb reanalysed the multiplex PCR reads using MiXCR and keeps one entry per CDR3 protein. The sample holds 400,000 to 500,000 distinct CDR3 sequences; around 14% are singletons and the top ten take approximately 15%. These records were also assigned to another study, of T cells in Graves' hyperthyroidism and ophthalmopathy.

This sample comprised peripheral blood mononuclear cells (PBMCs), obtained at new diagnosis, from a patient treated with antithyroid drugs. All receptors come from a woman aged 25 to 39 with Graves disease. The CDR3 runs from the conserved cysteine through the conserved F or W. D genes are given only for firm matches. Rows give clone size only sometimes, using once, few, many, or a class for an expanded clone.

clone size | D gene | J gene | V gene | CDR3 protein | CDR3 DNA
NA | NA | TRBJ2-7 | TRBV19 | CASSMEPGSEQYF | TGTGCCAGTAGTATGGAACCGGGCTCCGAGCAGTACTTC
NA | TRBD2 | TRBJ2-2 | TRBV20-1 | CSARTSGRSGELFF | TGCAGTGCTAGGACTAGCGGGCGGAGCGGGGAGCTGTTTTTT
NA | TRBD1 | TRBJ1-4 | TRBV12-5 | CASGYLQGASEKLFF | TGTGCTAGTGGTTATCTTCAGGGGGCAAGTGAAAAACTGTTTTTT
many | NA | TRBJ1-1 | TRBV12-3/TRBV12-4 | CASSLGISGNTEAFF | TGTGCCAGCAGCCTCGGGATCTCCGGGAACACTGAAGCTTTCTTT
many | NA | TRBJ2-7 | TRBV12-3/TRBV12-4 | CASSLARGYEQYF | TGTGCCAGCAGTTTGGCAAGAGGATACGAGCAGTACTTC
many | NA | TRBJ2-5 | TRBV29-1 | CSVTRTSAQETQYF | TGCAGCGTTACTAGGACGAGCGCACAAGAGACCCAGTACTTC
many | NA | TRBJ2-1 | TRBV11-3 | CASSLGGLAAEQFF | TGTGCCAGCAGCTTAGGGGGGCTAGCGGCTGAGCAGTTCTTC
many | NA | TRBJ2-7 | TRBV28 | CASSLWEYEQYF | TGTGCCAGCAGTCTCTGGGAATACGAGCAGTACTTC
NA | NA | TRBJ2-7 | TRBV10-1 | CASSDGGYEQYF | TGCGCCAGCAGTGACGGGGGATACGAGCAGTACTTC
NA | NA | TRBJ2-5 | TRBV3-1 | CASSQEGTTSRTQYF | TGTGCCAGCAGCCAAGAGGGTACGACTTCAAGGACCCAGTACTTC
few | TRBD2 | TRBJ2-7 | TRBV4-1 | CASSQDLGRASGRRYEQYF | TGCGCCAGCAGCCAAGATTTGGGCAGGGCTAGCGGGAGGAGGTACGAGCAGTACTTC
many | TRBD2 | TRBJ2-2 | TRBV20-1 | CSARDVLGRGTGELFF | TGCAGTGCTAGAGACGTTCTGGGGAGGGGCACCGGGGAGCTGTTTTTT
many | NA | TRBJ2-7 | TRBV12-5 | CASGPSLSGAYEQYF | TGTGCTAGTGGCCCTAGCCTCTCAGGGGCATACGAGCAGTACTTC
NA | TRBD2 | TRBJ2-2 | TRBV4-1 | CASSRGPAGVHGELFF | TGCGCCAGCAGCCGGGGGCCAGCGGGAGTGCACGGGGAGCTGTTTTTT
NA | TRBD1 | TRBJ2-1 | TRBV12-3/TRBV12-4 | CASSKTGHEQFF | TGTGCCAGCAGCAAGACAGGGCATGAGCAGTTCTTC
many | NA | TRBJ2-5 | TRBV11-2 | CASSLLEGRVTQYF | TGTGCCAGCAGCTTATTAGAGGGCCGAGTGACCCAGTACTTC
many | TRBD1 | TRBJ2-4 | TRBV28 | CASSSWDREPNIQYF | TGTGCCAGCAGTTCCTGGGACAGGGAGCCAAACATTCAGTACTTC
many | TRBD2 | TRBJ2-4 | TRBV13 | CASSLRTSGAKNIQYF | TGTGCCAGCAGCTTAAGGACTAGCGGAGCCAAAAACATTCAGTACTTC
NA | NA | TRBJ2-7 | TRBV6-1 | CATWGSYEQYF | TGTGCCACCTGGGGGTCCTACGAGCAGTACTTC
many | NA | TRBJ1-1 | TRBV3-1 | CASSQDLEEGGENTEAFF | TGTGCCAGCAGCCAAGATTTAGAGGAAGGAGGGGAGAACACTGAAGCTTTCTTT